Included here is one T cell receptor (beta chain) sequence, with context. This clonotype registers as medium-sized (0.01 to 0.1%) within its sample. What this receptor recognizes is not known. No quality values exist for individual bases; no much larger clone is one base distant. Libraries were constructed by RACE. For sequencing, a NextSeq 500 was employed. Library preparation attached unique molecular identifiers to individual cDNA molecules for quantitative, reproducible TCR counting. From each blood RNA sample, both TCR alpha and TCR beta chains were sequenced. The paper's data handling went like this. The median number of TCRs per sample was approximately 96,000, ranging from 23,224 to 690,600. The Decombinator software suite was used to annotate V, J and CDR3 in the TCR reads. To make PS versus PT1 abundance plots, every sample was subsampled to the same number of TCRs (28,000). TCRs were defined as expanded if absent before sensitization and observed at least eight times at the 2-week time point. The public reads were quality trimmed at Q25 with fastp and then assembled into clones with MiXCR by TCRdb, keeping productive beta chains. All rows with the same CDR3 protein become a single entry with the most common DNA and genes. TCRdb, not the authors, supplied the V and J calls. The sample table contains tens of thousands of distinct CDR3 sequences; only one count was recorded for roughly 9.4% of them. Approximately 6.9% of the sample belongs to the ten largest clones.

The time point label on this specimen signifies: patch test 2, 6 weeks after DPC sensitization. The intended sense of this specimen's treatment or condition label: therapeutic diphenylcyclopropenone sensitization with weekly scalp DPC. Blood at each patch-test visit was drawn before the patch test was applied. Eligible patients were aged 18 to 70, diagnosed with alopecia, deemed suitable for DPC therapy, and excluded if pregnant. Total RNA was extracted from unfractionated whole blood collected in Tempus Blood RNA tubes. The source of the sample is a study of human T cells and chemical hapten exposure (dated by TCRdb to the early 2020s). Some background on the complete study: For sensitization, 2% DPC in acetone was applied to a 2 cm by 2 cm area of upper inner arm skin. Patch testing on the upper back used Finn chambers containing 0.01% DPC, with scoring done after 6 days according to International Contact Dermatitis Research Group standards. In alopecia patients, the study followed how the peripheral blood TCR repertoire changed in vivo over primary and secondary sensitization to diphenylcyclopropenone (DPC), a hapten. Patient blood was sampled pre-sensitization (week 0) and at 2, 6 and about 24 weeks after DPC sensitization. About 29 alopecia patients gave blood for TCR sequencing at one to four time points (pre-sensitization, 2, 6 and 24 weeks). Weekly therapeutic DPC doses were additionally applied to the scalp of patients throughout the approximately 23-week study period. The mostly female patient cohort included alopecia areata with under or over 50% scalp involvement, alopecia totalis and alopecia universalis. Libraries were pooled for sequencing, and per-sample TCR yields varied mainly because of small differences in library volumes within the pool.

For this chain, trimming is 0 bases at the V end and 3 bases at the J end, and the number of junction bases without a gene match is 8. Counted from cysteine to phenylalanine, this CDR3 has 16 amino acids. The retained sequence is limited to the CDR3, 48 bases, with the frame set at the first base. Looking up the germline V gene (reference sequence) yields CDR1 DFQATT and CDR2 SNEGSKA. The research as a whole found: DPC sensitization did not change the number of TCRs with a frequency above 1 in 1000, and there was no evidence of changes in global repertoire structure. Patch test score correlated positively with the number of PT1 expanded TCRs, reaching significance at thresholds 8, 16 and 32 but not at 4. After repeated subsampling, changes were observed in the strength of the expansion versus patch-test correlation and in the threshold at which the correlation became significant. Alopecia, a presumed autoimmune disease, was present in all patients, so the immune response of the patients might differ from that of healthy individuals. Significantly more large CDR3 similarity clusters were formed by expanded TCRs than by pre-sensitization or healthy control sets, consistent with antigen-driven responses.

The TCR sequence derives from a man aged 25 to 40 with alopecia areata. Some clones in this sample may be carry-over from other donors' samples. The sequenced sample was whole blood, obtained in connection with sensitization to the hapten diphenylcyclopropenone (DPC). This sequence uses TRBV20-1 and TRBJ2-7; TRBD1 agrees with 10 junctional bases. The CDR3 in this case is CSARDLYGQGDYEQYF. Here is the DNA: TGCAGTGCTAGAGATCTTTACGGACAGGGGGACTACGAGCAGTACTTC.